This TCR beta chain was found in a study of beta chain features in type 1 diabetes. Study context: There was similarity between patients and healthy donors in age, gender and cell yields. General study points: The question left open here concerned HLA type influencing TCRB rearrangement.

Cell sorting via CD45RO/CCR7/CD25/CD127/CD95/CD27 was performed to obtain CD4+ naive, central memory, regulatory and stem cell-like memory cells. Populations obtained by sorting all exceeded 95% purity. Sequencing targeted expressed TCRB transcripts, as all isolated RNA had been reverse transcribed. Some clones are missing from TCRdb's copy, which holds only in-frame ones; the method was immunoSEQ multiplex PCR. The sample has 310,000 or so clones, 9.5% to 11% seen once; the top ten hold under 0.02%. This clone was found a few times. Antigen specificity is unknown. The CDR3 length is 13 residues. Trimming stripped 2 bases from V and 7 bases from J, with 10 bases between. CDR1 and CDR2 (germline): SGHNT, YYREEE (reference sequence).

The sequenced material came from naive CD4+ T cells from blood. The sequence derives from a woman aged 25-40 years in good health. The rearrangement uses TRBV5-4 and TRBJ2-1; the D is unclear. Here the CDR3 reads CASSFLLANEQFF. For the CDR3, the DNA is TGTGCCAGCAGCTTTTTGTTGGCTAATGAGCAGTTCTTC. Full variable domain (rest looked up from reference TRBV5-4 and TRBJ2-1): ETGVTQSPTHLIKTRGQQVTLRCSSQSGHNTVSWYQQALGQGPQFIFQYYREEENGRGNFPPRFSGLQFPNYSSELNVNALELDDSALYLCASSFLLANEQFFGPGTRLTVL.